The source of this T cell receptor beta chain is a study of shared clonotypes between healthy human individuals. Study overall: The study used three CD4 naive, three CD4 memory, two CD8 naive and one CD8 memory plate per donor.

This clone was seen more than once but under ten times. This table comes from immunoSEQ multiplex PCR, and its TCRdb copy is limited to in-frame clones, with some not included. The sample lists about 960,000 clones, 76% occurring once. From CD4+ cells came CD45RA+ naive and CD45RA-negative memory subsets. The TCR comes from a man younger than 35 in good health. Specimen: memory CD4+ T cells sorted from blood. Subset defined: CD45RA-negative fraction.

In DNA form, the CDR3 reads TGTGCCAGCAGTGGACAGGGGAATACGCAGTATTTT. Translation gives CASSGQGNTQYF. V usage is TRBV27 and J usage is TRBJ2-3; 9 bases match TRBD1. J was trimmed by 7 bases and V by 5 bases; bases with no gene match: 1. CDR1 is MNHEY, CDR2 SMNVEV, per germline (reference sequence). The CDR3 has 12 residues.